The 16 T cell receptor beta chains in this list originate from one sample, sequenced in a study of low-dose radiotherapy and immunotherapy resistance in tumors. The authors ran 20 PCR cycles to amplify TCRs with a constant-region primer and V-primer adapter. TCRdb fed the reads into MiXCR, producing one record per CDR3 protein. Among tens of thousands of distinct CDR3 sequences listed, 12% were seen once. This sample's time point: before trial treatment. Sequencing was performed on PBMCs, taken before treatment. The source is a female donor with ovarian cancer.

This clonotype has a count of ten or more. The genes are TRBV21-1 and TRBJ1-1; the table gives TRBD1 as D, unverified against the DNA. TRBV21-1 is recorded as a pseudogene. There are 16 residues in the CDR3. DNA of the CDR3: TGTGCCAGCAGCAAAAAACCATTACCGGGAACCACTGAAGCTTTCTTT. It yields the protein CASSKKPLPGTTEAFF.

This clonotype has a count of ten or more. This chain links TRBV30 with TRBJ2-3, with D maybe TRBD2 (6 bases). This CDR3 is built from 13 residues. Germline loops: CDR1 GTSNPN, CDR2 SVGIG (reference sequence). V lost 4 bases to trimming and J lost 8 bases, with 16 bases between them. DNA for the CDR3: TGTGCCTGGAACCCGTTGGGAGGTGGTACGCAGTATTTT. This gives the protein CAWNPLGGGTQYF.

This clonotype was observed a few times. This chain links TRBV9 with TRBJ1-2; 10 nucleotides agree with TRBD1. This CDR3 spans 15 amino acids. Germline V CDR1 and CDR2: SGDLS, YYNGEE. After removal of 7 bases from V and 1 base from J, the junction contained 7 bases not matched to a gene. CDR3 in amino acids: CASAGQGGFNYGYTF. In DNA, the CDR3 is TGTGCCAGCGCCGGACAGGGGGGATTTAACTATGGCTACACCTTC. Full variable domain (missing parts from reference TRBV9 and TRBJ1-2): DSGVTQTPKHLITATGQRVTLRCSPRSGDLSVYWYQQSLDQGLQFLIQYYNGEERAKGNILERFSAQQFPDLHSELNLSSLELGDSALYFCASAGQGGFNYGYTFGSGTRLTVV.

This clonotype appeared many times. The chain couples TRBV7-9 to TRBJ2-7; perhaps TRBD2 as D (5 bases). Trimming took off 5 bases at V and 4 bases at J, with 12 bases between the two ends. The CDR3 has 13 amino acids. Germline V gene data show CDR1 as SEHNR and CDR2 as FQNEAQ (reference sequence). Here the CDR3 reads CASSPSPGYEQYF. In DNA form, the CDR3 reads TGTGCCAGCAGCCCCAGCCCGGGATACGAGCAGTACTTC.

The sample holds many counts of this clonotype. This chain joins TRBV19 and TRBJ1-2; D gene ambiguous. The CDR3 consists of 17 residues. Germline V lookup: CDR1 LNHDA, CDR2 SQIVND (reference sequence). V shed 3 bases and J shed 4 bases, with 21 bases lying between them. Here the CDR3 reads CASSIPKAGRGGYGYTF. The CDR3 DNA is TGTGCCAGTAGTATCCCGAAGGCGGGCCGAGGCGGCTATGGCTACACCTTC.

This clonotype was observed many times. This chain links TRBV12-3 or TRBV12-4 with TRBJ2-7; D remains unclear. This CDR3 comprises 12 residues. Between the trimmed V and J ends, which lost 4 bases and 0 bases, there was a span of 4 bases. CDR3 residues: CASSWSSYEQYF. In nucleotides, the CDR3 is TGTGCCAGCAGTTGGAGCTCCTACGAGCAGTACTTC.

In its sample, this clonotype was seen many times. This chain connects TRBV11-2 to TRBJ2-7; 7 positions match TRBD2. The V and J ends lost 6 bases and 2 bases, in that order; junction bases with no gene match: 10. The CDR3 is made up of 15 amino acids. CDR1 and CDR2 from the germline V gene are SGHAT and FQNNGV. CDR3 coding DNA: TGTGCCAGCAGGTCTCAGGAGCGGGGCCCCTACGAGCAGTACTTC. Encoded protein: CASRSQERGPYEQYF.

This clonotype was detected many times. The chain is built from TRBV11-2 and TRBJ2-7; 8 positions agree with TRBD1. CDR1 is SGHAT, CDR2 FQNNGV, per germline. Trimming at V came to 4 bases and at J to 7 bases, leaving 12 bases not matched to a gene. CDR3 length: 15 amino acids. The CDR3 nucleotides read TGTGCCAGCAGCTGGGGGGCGGCAGGGGGCATGGAGCAGTACTTC. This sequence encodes CASSWGAAGGMEQYF.

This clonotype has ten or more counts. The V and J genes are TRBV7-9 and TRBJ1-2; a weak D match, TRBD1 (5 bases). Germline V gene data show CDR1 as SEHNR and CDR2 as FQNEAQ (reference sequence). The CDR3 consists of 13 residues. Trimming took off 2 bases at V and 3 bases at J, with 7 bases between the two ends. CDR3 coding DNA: TGTGCCAGCAGCTTAAGCAGGGACTATGGCTACACCTTC. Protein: CASSLSRDYGYTF.

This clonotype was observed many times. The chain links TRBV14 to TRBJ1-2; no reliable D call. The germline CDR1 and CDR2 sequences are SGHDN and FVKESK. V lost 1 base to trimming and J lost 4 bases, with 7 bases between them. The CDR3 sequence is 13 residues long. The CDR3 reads CASSQAVSYGYTF. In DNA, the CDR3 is TGTGCCAGCAGCCAAGCGGTCAGCTATGGCTACACCTTC.

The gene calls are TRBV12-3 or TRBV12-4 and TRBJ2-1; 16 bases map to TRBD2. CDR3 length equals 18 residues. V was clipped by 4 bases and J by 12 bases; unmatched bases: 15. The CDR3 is CASSSNPGLAGGSYGQFF. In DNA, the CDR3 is TGTGCCAGCAGTTCCAATCCGGGACTAGCGGGAGGGTCCTACGGGCAGTTCTTC.

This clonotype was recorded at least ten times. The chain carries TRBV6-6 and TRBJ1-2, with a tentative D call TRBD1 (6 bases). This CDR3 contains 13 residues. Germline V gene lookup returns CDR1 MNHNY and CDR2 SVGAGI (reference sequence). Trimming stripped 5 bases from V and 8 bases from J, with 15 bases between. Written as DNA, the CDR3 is TGTGCCAGCAGTGGCACGGGGGGGCTAGGCTACACCTTC. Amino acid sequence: CASSGTGGLGYTF.

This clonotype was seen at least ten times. The CDR3 sequence is CASREAPGGVNQPQHF. Here the CDR3 DNA reads TGTGCCAGCAGGGAGGCTCCAGGGGGTGTCAATCAGCCCCAGCATTTT. This chain uses TRBV6-2 or TRBV6-3 with TRBJ1-5, with TRBD1 matching over 7 bases. The CDR3 is 16 residues long. V lost 6 bases to trimming and J lost 3 bases; unmatched junction nucleotides: 11. Germline CDR1 is MNHEY and CDR2 is SVGEGT.

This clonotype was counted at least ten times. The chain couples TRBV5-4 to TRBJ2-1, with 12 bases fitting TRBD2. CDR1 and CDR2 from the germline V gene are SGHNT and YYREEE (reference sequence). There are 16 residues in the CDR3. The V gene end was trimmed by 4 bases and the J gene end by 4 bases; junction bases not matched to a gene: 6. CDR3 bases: TGTGCCAGCAGCCCGTCTAGCGGGGGGGCTTACAATGAGCAGTTCTTC. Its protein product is CASSPSSGGAYNEQFF.

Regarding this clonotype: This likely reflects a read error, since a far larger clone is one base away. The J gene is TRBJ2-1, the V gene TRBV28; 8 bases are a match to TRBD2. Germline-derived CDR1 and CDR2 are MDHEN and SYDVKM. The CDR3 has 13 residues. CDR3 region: CTSRRLTSGEQFF. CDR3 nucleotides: TGTACCAGCAGACGATTAACTAGCGGTGAGCAGTTCTTC.

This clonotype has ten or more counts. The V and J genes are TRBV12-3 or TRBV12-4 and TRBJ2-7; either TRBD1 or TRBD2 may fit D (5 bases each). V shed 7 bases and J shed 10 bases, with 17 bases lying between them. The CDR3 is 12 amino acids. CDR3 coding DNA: TGTGCCAGCACCTTTGTGGGGGAAAGACAGTACTTC. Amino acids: CASTFVGERQYF.